Listed below are T cell receptor beta chains from one sample, sequenced in a study of siplizumab effects on memory and regulatory T cells. Here immunoSEQ multiplex PCR was the method, and the copy in TCRdb shows in-frame clones only, minus some. In the table there are some 97,000 clones, roughly nine tenths of which are singletons. Material: Tregs sorted from blood. These receptors all come from a human donor in good health. The CDR3 runs from the conserved cysteine through the conserved F or W. A D gene is named only where the DNA matches it firmly. Some rows have no size entry. The others give once, few or many, or a class for an expanded clone.

TRBJ1-6	TRBV28	.	TRBD1	TGTGCCAGCAGCTACTCCAGGGGGGTTTCACCCCTCCACTTT	CASSYSRGVSPLHF
TRBJ2-1	TRBV6-6	.	TRBD2	TGTGCCAGCTTGAACGGCGGGGGCTACAATGAGCAGTTCTTC	CASLNGGGYNEQFF
TRBJ1-3	TRBV9	.	.	TGTGCCAGCAGCTCAGAGGCCGGGACTATCGGAAACACCATATATTTT	CASSSEAGTIGNTIYF
TRBJ1-5	TRBV25-1	.	TRBD1	TGTGCCAGCAGTGAATCTGGACAGGGGGTGGGTTGGCCCCAGCATTTT	CASSESGQGVGWPQHF
TRBJ2-1	TRBV20-1	.	.	TGCAGTTTCCCGAGCGATGCTGAGCAGTTCTTC	CSFPSDAEQFF
TRBJ2-7	TRBV14	.	TRBD2	TGTGCCAGCAGCCAAGAACTAGCGGGAGCCCACGAGCAGTACTTC	CASSQELAGAHEQYF
TRBJ2-2	TRBV10-2	once	TRBD1	TGCGCCAGCAGTGAGTTTGTCGGGACAGCTAACACCGGGGAGCTGTTTTTT	CASSEFVGTANTGELFF
TRBJ2-5	TRBV10-3	once	.	TGTGCCATCAGTGAGCAAACTGGGGAGACCCAGTACTTC	CAISEQTGETQYF
TRBJ2-7	TRBV19	.	.	TGTGCCAGTAGTAATCTAGCCTGGGATCCGAGCTACGAGCAGTACTTC	CASSNLAWDPSYEQYF
TRBJ2-7	TRBV9	.	.	TGTGCCAGCAACCCTCGAGGGGGCTACGAGCAGTACTTC	CASNPRGGYEQYF
TRBJ2-5	TRBV19	.	.	TGTGCCAGTAGTAAGGCAGGGGTAGAGACCCAGTACTTC	CASSKAGVETQYF
TRBJ2-7	TRBV27	.	TRBD2	TGTGCCAGCAGTTTCAGCGGGAGGGCCCCAAACGAGCAGTACTTC	CASSFSGRAPNEQYF
TRBJ2-2	TRBV14	.	.	TGTGCCAGCAGCCAAGATTGGGCGGGGTGGACCGGGGAGCTGTTTTTT	CASSQDWAGWTGELFF
TRBJ1-5	TRBV9	.	TRBD1	TGTGCCAGCAGCGTAGGGGCAGGGGGCGGAATGGAGCCCCAGCATTTT	CASSVGAGGGMEPQHF
TRBJ2-1	TRBV19	.	TRBD2	TGTGCCAGTAGACCCACTAGCGATGTCTACAATGAGCAGTTCTTC	CASRPTSDVYNEQFF